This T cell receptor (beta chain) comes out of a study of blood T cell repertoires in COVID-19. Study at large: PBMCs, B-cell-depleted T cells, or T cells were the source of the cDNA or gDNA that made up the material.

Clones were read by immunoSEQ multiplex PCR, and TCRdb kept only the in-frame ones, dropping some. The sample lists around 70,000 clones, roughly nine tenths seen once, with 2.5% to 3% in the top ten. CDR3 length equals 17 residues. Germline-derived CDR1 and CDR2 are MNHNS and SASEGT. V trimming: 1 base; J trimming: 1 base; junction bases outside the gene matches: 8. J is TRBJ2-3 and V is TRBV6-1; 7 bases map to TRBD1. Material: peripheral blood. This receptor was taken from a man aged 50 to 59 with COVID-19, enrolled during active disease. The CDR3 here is CASSEEKQGWGTDTQYF. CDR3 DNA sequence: TGTGCCAGCAGTGAAGAGAAACAGGGGTGGGGCACAGATACGCAGTATTTT.